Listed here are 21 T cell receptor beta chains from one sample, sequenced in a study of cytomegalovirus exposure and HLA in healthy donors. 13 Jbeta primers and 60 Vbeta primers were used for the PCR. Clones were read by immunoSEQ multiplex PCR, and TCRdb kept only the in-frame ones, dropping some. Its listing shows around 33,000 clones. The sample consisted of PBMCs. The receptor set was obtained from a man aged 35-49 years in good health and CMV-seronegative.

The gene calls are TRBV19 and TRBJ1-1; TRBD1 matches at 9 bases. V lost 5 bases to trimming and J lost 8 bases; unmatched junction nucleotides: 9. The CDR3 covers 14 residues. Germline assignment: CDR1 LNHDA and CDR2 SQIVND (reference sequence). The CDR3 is CASSPGQGIVEAFF. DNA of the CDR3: TGTGCCAGTAGTCCGGGACAGGGCATCGTCGAAGCTTTCTTT.

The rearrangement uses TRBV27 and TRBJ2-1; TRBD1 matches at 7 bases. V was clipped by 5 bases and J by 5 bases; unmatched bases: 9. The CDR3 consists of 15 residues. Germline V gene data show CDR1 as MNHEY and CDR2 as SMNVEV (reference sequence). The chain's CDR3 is CASSLGTDLDNEQFF. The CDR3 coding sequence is TGTGCCAGCAGTCTAGGGACAGATTTAGACAATGAGCAGTTCTTC.

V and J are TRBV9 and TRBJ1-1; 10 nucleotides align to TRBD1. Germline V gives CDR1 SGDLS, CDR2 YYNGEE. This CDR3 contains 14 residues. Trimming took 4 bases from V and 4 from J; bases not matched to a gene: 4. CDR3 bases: TGTGCCAGCAGCCCCCGGGACAGGGGCACTGAAGCTTTCTTT. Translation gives CASSPRDRGTEAFF.

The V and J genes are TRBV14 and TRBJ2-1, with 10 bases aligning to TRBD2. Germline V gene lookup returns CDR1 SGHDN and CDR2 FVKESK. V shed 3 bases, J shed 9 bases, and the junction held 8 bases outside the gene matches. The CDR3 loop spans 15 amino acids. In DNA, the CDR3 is TGTGCCAGCAGCCAGGCTAGCGGGAGTGGGTTTGAGCAGTTCTTC. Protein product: CASSQASGSGFEQFF.

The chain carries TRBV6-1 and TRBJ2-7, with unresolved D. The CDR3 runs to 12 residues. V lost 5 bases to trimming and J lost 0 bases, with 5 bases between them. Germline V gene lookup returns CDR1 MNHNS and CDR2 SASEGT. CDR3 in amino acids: CASSLSSYEQYF. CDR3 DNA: TGTGCCAGCAGTCTGAGCTCCTACGAGCAGTACTTC.

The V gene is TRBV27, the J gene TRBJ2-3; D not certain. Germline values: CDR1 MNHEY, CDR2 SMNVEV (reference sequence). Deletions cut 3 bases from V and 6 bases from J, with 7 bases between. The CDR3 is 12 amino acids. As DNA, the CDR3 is TGTGCCAGCAGTTTGGCGAGGGATACGCAGTATTTT. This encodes CASSLARDTQYF.

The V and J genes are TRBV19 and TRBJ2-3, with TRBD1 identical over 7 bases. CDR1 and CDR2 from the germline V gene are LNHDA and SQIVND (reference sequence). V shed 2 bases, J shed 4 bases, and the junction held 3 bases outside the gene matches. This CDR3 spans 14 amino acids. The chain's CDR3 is CASSIRQGADTQYF. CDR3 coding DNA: TGTGCCAGTAGTATAAGACAGGGTGCAGATACGCAGTATTTT.

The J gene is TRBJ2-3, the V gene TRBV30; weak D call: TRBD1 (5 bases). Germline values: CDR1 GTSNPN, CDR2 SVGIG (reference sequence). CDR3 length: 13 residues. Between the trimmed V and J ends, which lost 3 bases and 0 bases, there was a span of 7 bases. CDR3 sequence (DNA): TGTGCCTGGAGGGGGCGAAGCACAGATACGCAGTATTTT. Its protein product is CAWRGRSTDTQYF.

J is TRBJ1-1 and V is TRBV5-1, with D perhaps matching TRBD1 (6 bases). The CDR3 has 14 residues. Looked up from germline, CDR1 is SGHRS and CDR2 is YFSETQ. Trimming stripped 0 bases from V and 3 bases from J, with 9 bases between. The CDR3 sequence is CASSLVGADTEAFF. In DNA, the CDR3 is TGCGCCAGCAGCTTGGTGGGGGCGGACACTGAAGCTTTCTTT.

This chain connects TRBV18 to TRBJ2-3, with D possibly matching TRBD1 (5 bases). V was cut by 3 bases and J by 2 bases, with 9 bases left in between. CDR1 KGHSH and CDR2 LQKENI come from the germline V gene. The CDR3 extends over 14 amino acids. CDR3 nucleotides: TGTGCCAGCTCACCTTCGACAGACACAGATACGCAGTATTTT. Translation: CASSPSTDTDTQYF.

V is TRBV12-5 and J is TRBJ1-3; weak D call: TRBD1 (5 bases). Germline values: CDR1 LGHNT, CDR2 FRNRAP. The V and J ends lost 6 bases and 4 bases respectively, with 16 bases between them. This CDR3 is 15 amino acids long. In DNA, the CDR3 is TGTGCTAGTGGCCGTACTCAGGGTAACGGAAACACCATATATTTT. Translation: CASGRTQGNGNTIYF.

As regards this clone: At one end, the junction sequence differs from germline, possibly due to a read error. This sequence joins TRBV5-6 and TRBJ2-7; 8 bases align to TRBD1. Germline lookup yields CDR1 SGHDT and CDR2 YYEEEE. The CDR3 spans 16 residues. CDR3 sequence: CASSDSPGQVTYEQSF. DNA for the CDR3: TGTGCCAGCAGCGATAGCCCGGGACAGGTTACCTACGAGCAGTCCTTC. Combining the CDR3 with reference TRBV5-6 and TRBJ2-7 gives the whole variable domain DAGVTQSPTHLIKTRGQQVTLRCSPKSGHDTVSWYQQALGQGPQFIFQYYEEEERQRGNFPDRFSGHQFPNYSSELNVNALLLGDSALYLCASSDSPGQVTYEQSFGPGTRLTVT.

The CDR3 reads CASSPDTNYEQYF. In DNA form, the CDR3 reads TGTGCCAGCTCACCAGACACGAATTACGAGCAGTACTTC. The chain has TRBV18 and TRBJ2-7; D is uncertain. The CDR3 consists of 13 residues. V gave up 2 bases and J gave up 4 bases, with 9 bases separating them. The germline V gene encodes CDR1 KGHSH and CDR2 LQKENI.

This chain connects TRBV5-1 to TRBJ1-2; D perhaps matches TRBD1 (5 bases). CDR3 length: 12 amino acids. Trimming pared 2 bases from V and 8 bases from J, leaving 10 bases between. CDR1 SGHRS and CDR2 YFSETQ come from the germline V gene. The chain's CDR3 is CASSFSGWGYTF. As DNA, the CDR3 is TGCGCCAGCAGCTTCTCAGGGTGGGGCTACACCTTC.

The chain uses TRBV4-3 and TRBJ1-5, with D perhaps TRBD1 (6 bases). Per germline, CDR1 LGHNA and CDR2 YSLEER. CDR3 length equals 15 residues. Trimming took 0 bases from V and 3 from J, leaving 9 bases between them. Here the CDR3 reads CASSQERGNNQPQHF. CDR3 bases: TGCGCCAGCAGCCAAGAAAGGGGGAACAATCAGCCCCAGCATTTT.

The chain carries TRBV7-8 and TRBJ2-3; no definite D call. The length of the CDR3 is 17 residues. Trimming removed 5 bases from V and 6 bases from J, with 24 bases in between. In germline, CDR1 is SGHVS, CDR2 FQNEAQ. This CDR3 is CASSPWADRSVFDTQYF. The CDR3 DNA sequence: TGTGCCAGCAGCCCCTGGGCCGACCGATCCGTCTTTGATACGCAGTATTTT.

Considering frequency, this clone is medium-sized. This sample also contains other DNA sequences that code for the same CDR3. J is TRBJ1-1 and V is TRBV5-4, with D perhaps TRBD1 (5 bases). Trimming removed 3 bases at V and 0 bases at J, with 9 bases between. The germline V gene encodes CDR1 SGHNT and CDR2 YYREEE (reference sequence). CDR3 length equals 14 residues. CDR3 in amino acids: CASSSQTVNTEAFF. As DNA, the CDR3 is TGTGCCAGCAGCTCACAGACAGTGAACACTGAAGCTTTCTTT.

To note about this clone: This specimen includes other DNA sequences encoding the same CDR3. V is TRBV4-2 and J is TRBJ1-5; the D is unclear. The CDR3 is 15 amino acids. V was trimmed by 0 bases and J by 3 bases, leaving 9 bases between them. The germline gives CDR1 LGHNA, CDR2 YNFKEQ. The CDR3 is CASSQDGQFNQPQHF. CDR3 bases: TGTGCCAGCAGCCAAGATGGCCAGTTCAATCAGCCCCAGCATTTT.

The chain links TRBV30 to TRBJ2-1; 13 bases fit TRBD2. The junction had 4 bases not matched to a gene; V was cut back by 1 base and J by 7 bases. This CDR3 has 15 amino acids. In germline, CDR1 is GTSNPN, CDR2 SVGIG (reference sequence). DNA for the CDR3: TGTGCCTGGAGTGAAGGACTAGCGGGAGCGAATGAGCAGTTCTTC. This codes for CAWSEGLAGANEQFF.

CDR3 amino acids: CASSLDYYNEQFF. In DNA, the CDR3 is TGTGCCAGCAGCTTGGACTACTACAATGAGCAGTTCTTC. The chain couples TRBV5-6 to TRBJ2-1, with D uncertain. The germline V gene encodes CDR1 SGHDT and CDR2 YYEEEE. V lost 0 bases and J 3 bases, leaving 4 bases between the germline ends. This CDR3 is 13 amino acids long.

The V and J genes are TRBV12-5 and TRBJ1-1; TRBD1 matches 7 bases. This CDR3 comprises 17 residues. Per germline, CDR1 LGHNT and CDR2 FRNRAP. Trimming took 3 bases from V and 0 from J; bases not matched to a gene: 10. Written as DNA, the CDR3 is TGTGCTAGTGGTTTAAGGGACAGTCGAGGGGTGAACACTGAAGCTTTCTTT. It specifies CASGLRDSRGVNTEAFF.